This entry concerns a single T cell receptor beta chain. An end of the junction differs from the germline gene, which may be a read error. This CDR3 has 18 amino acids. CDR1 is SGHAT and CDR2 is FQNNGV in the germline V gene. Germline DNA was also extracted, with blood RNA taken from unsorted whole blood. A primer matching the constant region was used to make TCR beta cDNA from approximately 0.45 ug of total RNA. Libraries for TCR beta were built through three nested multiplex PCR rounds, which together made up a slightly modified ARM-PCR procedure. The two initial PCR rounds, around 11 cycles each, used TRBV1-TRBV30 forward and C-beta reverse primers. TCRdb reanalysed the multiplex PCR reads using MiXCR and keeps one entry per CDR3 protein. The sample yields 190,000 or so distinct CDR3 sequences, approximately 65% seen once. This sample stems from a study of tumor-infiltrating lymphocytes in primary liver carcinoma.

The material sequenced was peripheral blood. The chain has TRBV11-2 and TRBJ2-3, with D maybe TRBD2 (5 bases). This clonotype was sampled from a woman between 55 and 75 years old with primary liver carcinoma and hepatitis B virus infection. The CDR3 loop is CARSLPPYGLGESDTQYF. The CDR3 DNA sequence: TGTGCCAGGAGCTTACCCCCTTACGGACTTGGTGAATCAGATACGCAGTATTTT.